Reported below is one TCR beta chain. The data are from a study of OX40 agonist ivuxolimab in advanced cancers. Study-wide background: Three partial responders included one hepatocellular carcinoma patient and two cutaneous melanoma patients.

Sequenced by immunoSEQ multiplex PCR; TCRdb stores in-frame clones only, minus some. This repertoire shows approximately 65,000 clones, approximately 86% found once; its top ten account for about 1.1%. The CDR3 is made up of 16 amino acids. CDR1 and CDR2 from the germline V gene are SGHTA and FQGNSA. V was cut by 5 bases and J by 2 bases, with 18 bases left in between. The origin of this receptor is an adult with an advanced solid tumor such as melanoma, head and neck, liver or kidney cancer. The specimen comprised CD4+ or CD8+ T cells sorted from blood, sampled in a trial of the OX40 agonist ivuxolimab. The chain is built from TRBV7-2 and TRBJ2-5; D not resolved. CDR3 in DNA: TGTGCCAGCAGCCCGGAAAGTGTGGGGTGGCAAGAGACCCAGTACTTC. Amino acid sequence: CASSPESVGWQETQYF.